A selection of T cell receptor beta chains follows, all from one sample in a study of Graves' ophthalmopathy and Graves' hyperthyroidism. TCRdb re-derived calls from the multiplex PCR reads in MiXCR, one entry per CDR3 protein. This table has roughly 36,000 distinct CDR3 sequences, approximately 53% appearing once. The sequencing input was peripheral blood. The receptors derive from an adult woman with stable Graves' hyperthyroidism. Each CDR3 is given with its conserved first and last residue. The D gene is left open where the match is weak. A clone size is listed for some rows: how often the clone was seen (once, few, many), or a class if it is expanded.

many	TRBV18	12	TRBJ2-7	NA	TGTGCCAGCTCACCACAGGGGCGCGAGCAGTACTTC	CASSPQGREQYF
once	TRBV2	14	TRBJ1-2	NA	TGTGCCAGCAGTGAGAGTGGGACCCTCTTTGGCTACACCTTC	CASSESGTLFGYTF
many	TRBV12-3/TRBV12-4	21	TRBJ2-3	TRBD2	TGTGCCAGCAGTTTTAGCCGGCAGGGGACTAGCGGGTCCTTTAGCACAGATACGCAGTATTTT	CASSFSRQGTSGSFSTDTQYF
NA	TRBV20-1	14	TRBJ2-5	TRBD2	TGCAGTGCTAGAGCCTCTAGCGGGCAAGAGACCCAGTACTTC	CSARASSGQETQYF
many	TRBV4-2	13	TRBJ1-4	NA	TGTGCCAGCACCGTACAGGGAAGTGAAAAACTGTTTTTT	CASTVQGSEKLFF
few	TRBV2	11	TRBJ2-7	NA	TGTGCCAGCAGGGCAGACTACGAGCAGTACTTC	CASRADYEQYF
NA	TRBV20-1	16	TRBJ2-5	TRBD2	TGCAGTGCGATGGGGATGCTAGCGGGCCGCCAAGAGACCCAGTACTTC	CSAMGMLAGRQETQYF
many	TRBV3-1	15	TRBJ1-5	TRBD1	TGTGCCAGCAGCCAAGGAGGGGGCCGTGATCAGCCCCAGCATTTT	CASSQGGGRDQPQHF
few	TRBV25-1	14	TRBJ2-7	TRBD2	TGTGCCAGCTCCGGGACTAGCGGATTCTACGAGCAGTACTTC	CASSGTSGFYEQYF
many	TRBV2	14	TRBJ2-2	NA	TGTGCCAGCACCGGGACTCCAAGCACCGGGGAGCTGTTTTTT	CASTGTPSTGELFF
medium-sized	TRBV7-2	15	TRBJ2-7	TRBD2	TGTGCCAGCAGCCAACAAGCGGGAGAGAGCTACGAGCAGTACTTC	CASSQQAGESYEQYF
many	TRBV29-1	13	TRBJ2-5	TRBD1	TGCAGCGTCCCCGGGACAGGGGAGGAGACCCAGTACTTC	CSVPGTGEETQYF
NA	TRBV5-1	15	TRBJ1-1	NA	TGCGCCAGCAGCTTGTCCCCGGGAGGTAACACTGAAGCTTTCTTT	CASSLSPGGNTEAFF
NA	TRBV2	10	TRBJ1-5	NA	TGTGCCAGCAGTTACTCGAGACAGCATTTT	CASSYSRQHF
NA	TRBV20-1	14	TRBJ2-5	TRBD2	TGCAGTGCTAGTCTCGGGAGGGTCCAAGAGACCCAGTACTTC	CSASLGRVQETQYF
NA	TRBV5-1	14	TRBJ2-7	NA	TGCGCCAGCAGCTTAGGTAGTTGGGGGTACGAGCAGTACTTC	CASSLGSWGYEQYF
few	TRBV20-1	15	TRBJ2-5	TRBD2	TGCAGTGCCAGGATGACTAGCGGTGACCGGGGGACCCAGTACTTC	CSARMTSGDRGTQYF
NA	TRBV11-3	15	TRBJ2-2	NA	TGTGCCAGCAGCTTAGGGGGTTTGGGCACCGGGGAGCTGTTTTTT	CASSLGGLGTGELFF
once	TRBV4-1	15	TRBJ2-7	TRBD1	TGCGCCAGCAGCCAAGAGCTGACAGGGAAGTACGAGCAGTACTTC	CASSQELTGKYEQYF
NA	TRBV9	16	TRBJ1-1	NA	TGTGCCAGCAGCGTACAACCCCAACGGTCCCCGTCCAAAGCTTTCTTT	CASSVQPQRSPSKAFF
NA	TRBV7-9	15	TRBJ1-2	TRBD1	TGTGCCAGCAGTGACGGGACAGGGGGCGCGGCAGGCTACACCTTC	CASSDGTGGAAGYTF
many	TRBV5-8	13	TRBJ1-1	NA	TGTGCCAGCAGCTTCGGGGTGGGCACTGAAGCTTTCTTT	CASSFGVGTEAFF
many	TRBV28	16	TRBJ2-2	TRBD1	TGTGCCAGCGGCCACCACAGGGGAAAGGACACCGGGGAGCTGTTTTTT	CASGHHRGKDTGELFF
NA	TRBV6-1	18	TRBJ2-5	TRBD1	TGTGCCAGCAGTGAATGGGGGACAGGGGGCCTGTACCAAGAGACCCAGTACTTC	CASSEWGTGGLYQETQYF
few	TRBV5-4	13	TRBJ1-4	TRBD1	TGTGCCAGCAGCTTGACAGGGGGCGAAAAACTGTTTTTT	CASSLTGGEKLFF
NA	TRBV7-9	16	TRBJ1-3	NA	TGTGCCAGCAGCACCCCCGGACGGTACTCTGGAAACACCATATATTTT	CASSTPGRYSGNTIYF
NA	TRBV20-1	16	TRBJ2-5	TRBD2	TGCAGTGCTAGAGGGCGTAGCGGGGGGGCCGTAGAGACCCAGTACTTC	CSARGRSGGAVETQYF
many	TRBV29-1	16	TRBJ1-1	TRBD1	TGCAGCGTTGAAATGCGAGGGGGACAGCTGAACACTGAAGCTTTCTTT	CSVEMRGGQLNTEAFF
medium-sized	TRBV29-1	14	TRBJ1-2	NA	TGCAGCGTTTCGGCAGGGGCTACCCACTATGGCTACACCTTC	CSVSAGATHYGYTF
NA	TRBV7-3	16	TRBJ1-3	NA	TGTGCCAGCAGCTTAGGGGGACCAAGCTCTGGAAACACCATATATTTT	CASSLGGPSSGNTIYF
many	TRBV5-1	15	TRBJ1-6	NA	TGCGCCAGCACCCTGGGGTACCCGAGGGATTCACCCCTCCACTTT	CASTLGYPRDSPLHF
NA	TRBV7-2	17	TRBJ1-1	TRBD1	TGCGCCAGCAGCTGGGAGGGGGCAGGGGGCAAGAACACTGAAGCTTTCTTT	CASSWEGAGGKNTEAFF
many	TRBV30	15	TRBJ1-5	NA	TGTGCCTGGAGTACCCCTGGGGCAGGCGGTCAGCCCCAGCATTTT	CAWSTPGAGGQPQHF